This TCR beta chain was captured in a study of T cell repertoires in cytomegalovirus infection. MiXCR was run by TCRdb on the reads, yielding one entry per CDR3 protein. The repertoire holds approximately 97,000 distinct CDR3 sequences, with more than 15% as singletons. This clonotype has at least ten counts. With 5 bases removed from V and 10 bases from J, the gap between germline ends came to 15 bases. CDR3 size: 14 residues. Germline lookup yields CDR1 MNHEY and CDR2 SVGEGT. Material for sequencing was PBMCs. The gene calls are TRBV6-2 or TRBV6-3 and TRBJ1-6; D not resolved. The TCR comes from a human donor in good health (CMV status not recorded). Some clones in this sample may be carry-over from other donors' samples. As DNA, the CDR3 is TGTGCCAGCAGTCTCCGTGTTGGTGGATCACCCCTCCACTTT. It translates to CASSLRVGGSPLHF.